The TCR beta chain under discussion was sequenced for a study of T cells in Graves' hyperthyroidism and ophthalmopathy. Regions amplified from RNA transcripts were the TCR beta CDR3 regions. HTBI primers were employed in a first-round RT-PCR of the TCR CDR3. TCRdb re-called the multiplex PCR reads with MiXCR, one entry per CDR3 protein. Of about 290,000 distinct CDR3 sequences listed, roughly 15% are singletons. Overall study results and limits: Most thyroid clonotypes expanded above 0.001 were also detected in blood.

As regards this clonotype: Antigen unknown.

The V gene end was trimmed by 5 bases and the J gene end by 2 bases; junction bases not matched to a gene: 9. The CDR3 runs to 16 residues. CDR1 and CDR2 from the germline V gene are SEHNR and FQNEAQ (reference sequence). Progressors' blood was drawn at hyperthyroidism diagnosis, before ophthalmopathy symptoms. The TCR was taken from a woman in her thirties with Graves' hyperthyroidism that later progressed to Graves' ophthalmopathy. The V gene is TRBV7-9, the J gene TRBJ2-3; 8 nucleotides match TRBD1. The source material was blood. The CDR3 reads CASSQRGQGYTDTQYF. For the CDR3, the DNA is TGTGCCAGCAGCCAACGTGGACAGGGATACACAGATACGCAGTATTTT. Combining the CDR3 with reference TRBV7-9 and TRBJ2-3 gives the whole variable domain DTGVSQNPRHKITKRGQNVTFRCDPISEHNRLYWYRQTLGQGPEFLTYFQNEAQLEKSRLLSDRFSAERPKGSFSTLEIQRTEQGDSAMYLCASSQRGQGYTDTQYFGPGTRLTVL.